This is a list of T cell receptor beta chains from one sample in a study of T cell changes during pregnancy in multiple sclerosis. Using immunoSEQ multiplex PCR, the repertoire was profiled, and TCRdb retains in-frame clones only, with some absent. The table includes 35,000 to 45,000 clones, 87% detected once. The sample in question was CD4+ T cells from peripheral blood mononuclear cells, obtained after pregnancy. Every receptor here comes from a female donor with multiple sclerosis, enrolled in a pregnancy study. CDR3s leave out the opening cysteine and the closing phenylalanine or tryptophan. D genes are given only for firm matches.

d_call v_call cdr3_aa
- TRBV19 ASSQLPATGELF
- TRBV11-1 ASSPRDTTANEQF
TRBD2 TRBV4-1 ASSQGWASGQETQY
- TRBV5-1 ASSLGTSQETQY
TRBD1 TRBV11-2 ASSIGQGGYSPLH
- TRBV4-3 ASSSAVGPADTQY
- TRBV5-6 ASSLSAPRRAQY
TRBD1 TRBV6-5 ASFDRGDTGELF
- TRBV25-1 ASSRNTEAF
TRBD1 TRBV5-1 ASSLTGDPYEQY
TRBD2 TRBV7-9 ASSFGGGAREQF
- TRBV7-3 ASSRGYDTEAF
- TRBV10-3 AIRGMGDNNYGYT
- TRBV5-1 ASSPGEAYGYT
TRBD2 TRBV30 AFKRGWETQY
TRBD1 TRBV9 ASSVGDRAEAF
TRBD1 TRBV19 ASRSQGTTSGNTIY
- TRBV7-8 ASSRQNTGELF
TRBD1 TRBV27 ASSSKQGPWGYEQY
TRBD2 TRBV19 ASSSSAGARYEQY
- TRBV30 AWARGLGGSPLH
- TRBV2 ASSRYINYGYT
- TRBV11-2 ASSSGPEGWETQY
TRBD1 TRBV10-2 ASSEYLWTGYGYT
- TRBV11-2 ASSTSGQYEQY
TRBD1 TRBV5-1 ASSAGTGAWYANTEAF
TRBD2 TRBV9 ASSPQVTGGSDTQY
- TRBV21-1 AARVSTYEQY
- TRBV30 AWSVPGGNTIY
- TRBV7-3 ASSFSGSTDTQY
- TRBV10-2 ASSTTLGVHYEQY
- TRBV6-1 ASSVARGGPSGANVLT
- TRBV5-6 ASSYGGGFNQPQH
- TRBV7-2 ASSLGSSSYNSPLH
TRBD2 TRBV7-6 ASSLEVPAGGTYEQY
- TRBV9 ASSRGRGQGYT
- TRBV10-3 AISPGLWGGVVNTEAF
- TRBV4-3 ASSHLGRGPTDSLRQPQH
- TRBV7-2 ASSLDWTHQPQH
- TRBV5-6 ASSFPGPYGYT
- TRBV6-1 ASMNRVHGDEKLF
- TRBV6-1 ASSESGTRGYT
TRBD1 TRBV10-1 ASSGDRARDTQY
TRBD1 TRBV15 ATSRPTGGNYGYT
- TRBV7-3 ASSLTQDSPLH
- TRBV18 ASSPRERDLIAEKLF
- TRBV4-1 ASSQDLERAYGYT
- TRBV28 ASRTPTTGLGYT
- TRBV10-3 AISDPGNSSYEQY
TRBD1 TRBV9 ASSGSWDRDYGYT
- TRBV4-1 ASSQLGAGKDEKLF
TRBD2 TRBV19 ASTSLTSGVGNEQF
- TRBV14 ASSATFYGYT
TRBD1 TRBV5-1 ASSLRQGRGYGYT
TRBD1 TRBV7-2 ASSRTGGTATQY